This T cell receptor beta chain was recorded in a study of shared clonotypes between healthy human individuals. Study background: The donors, two women and a few men, were aged 18 to 49. For every donor, three CD4 naive, three CD4 memory, two CD8 naive and one CD8 memory plates were used. General study findings and limits: On the whole, naive subsets had larger estimated richness than memory subsets had. Donor scarcity curtailed the genetic and exposure-history diversity represented herein.

TCRdb's copy holds only in-frame clones and misses some; the assay was immunoSEQ multiplex PCR. The table records 1.4 million or so clones, approximately 98.5% of them present only once. A remark on this clone: The antigen is unknown.

The sequence was collected from a man aged 30 to 39 in good health. The sample consisted of naive CD4+ T cells sorted from blood. Subset indicated: CD45RA+ positively selected.

The CDR3, as DNA: TGTGCCAGCAGCAGGGACAGGGGGCGAAATTCCCCTAATGAAAAACTGTTTTTT. Translating it yields CASSRDRGRNSPNEKLFF. The chain recombines TRBV28 with TRBJ1-4, with 12 positions matching TRBD1. Trimming took 6 bases from V and 3 from J; bases not matched to a gene: 11. The CDR3 runs to 18 residues. CDR1 is MDHEN, CDR2 SYDVKM, per germline.